The 29 T cell receptor beta chains reported below all come from one sample, sequenced in a study of blood T cells in healthy people across ages. With a J-beta primer mix and a sample-barcoded 5' primer, a second PCR ran roughly 6 to 12 cycles. TCRdb ran MiXCR on the 5' RACE reads and lists one entry per CDR3 protein. The repertoire includes about 650,000 distinct CDR3 sequences, 45% to 60% of them detected once, and roughly 13% sits in the top ten. The sequencing sample was made of blood. Receptor source: a woman at least 80 years old in good health.

This clonotype was seen just once. Since a much larger clone is just one base distant, this may be a read error. This chain's CDR3 is CASSETADYGYTF. The CDR3 DNA sequence: TGTGCCAGCAGTGAGACAGCTGACTATGGCTACACCTTC. The rearrangement links TRBV6-1 to TRBJ1-2; a weak D match, TRBD1 (5 bases). This CDR3 has 13 amino acids. The V gene lost 3 bases and the J gene lost 3 bases, with 8 bases spanning the gap. Germline CDR1 MNHNS, CDR2 SASEGT.

This chain uses TRBV5-5 with TRBJ1-4; D is unclear. Between the trimmed V and J ends, which lost 2 bases and 8 bases, there was a span of 16 bases. In germline, CDR1 is SGHKS, CDR2 YYEKEE (reference sequence). This CDR3 has 15 residues. In DNA, the CDR3 is TGTGCCAGCAGCTTAGACCGGGAAAACGAGGAAAAACTGTTTTTT. Residues: CASSLDRENEEKLFF.

Regarding this clonotype: A much bigger clone sits one base away, suggesting this may be a read error. V usage is TRBV6-6 and J usage is TRBJ1-4; D is ambiguous. Trimming took 5 bases from V and 8 from J, leaving 15 bases between them. CDR3 size: 14 residues. Germline assignment: CDR1 MNHNY and CDR2 SVGAGI (reference sequence). The CDR3 sequence: CASSPAEGYEKLFF. As DNA, the CDR3 is TGTGCCAGCAGTCCAGCAGAAGGTTACGAAAAACTGTTTTTT.

This clonotype was detected many times. The rearrangement joins TRBV29-1 to TRBJ2-7; weak D call: TRBD1 (6 bases). V gave up 7 bases and J gave up 3 bases, with 13 bases separating them. The length of the CDR3 is 12 residues. Germline CDR1 and CDR2: SQVTM and ANQGSEA. The CDR3 sequence is CSAMGQVYEQYF. In DNA, the CDR3 is TGCAGCGCAATGGGACAAGTCTACGAGCAGTACTTC.

The V call is TRBV7-9, the J call TRBJ2-1; TRBD2 matches at 12 bases. The V and J ends lost 3 bases and 9 bases, in that order; junction bases with no gene match: 6. Germline V gene lookup returns CDR1 SEHNR and CDR2 FQNEAQ (reference sequence). The CDR3 is 15 residues long. The CDR3 coding sequence is TGTGCCAGCAGCTTTTCGGGACTAGCGGGCCTTGAGCAGTTCTTC. Residues: CASSFSGLAGLEQFF.

The gene calls are TRBV20-1 and TRBJ1-3; D is unresolved. Trimming took off 6 bases at V and 4 bases at J, with 13 bases between the two ends. The germline V gene has CDR1 DFQATT and CDR2 SNEGSKA (reference sequence). CDR3 size: 13 residues. The DNA of the CDR3 is TGCAGTGCAAATTGGGTTGGAGGAAACACCATATATTTT. This codes for CSANWVGGNTIYF.

This clonotype was observed a handful of times. The V call is TRBV12-3 or TRBV12-4, the J call TRBJ1-2; D is uncertain. V lost 6 bases and J 4 bases, leaving 18 bases between the germline ends. CDR3 length: 15 amino acids. This chain's CDR3 is CASSFWGGEGYGYTF. Here the CDR3 DNA reads TGTGCCAGCAGCTTCTGGGGAGGAGAGGGCTATGGCTACACCTTC.

This rearrangement joins TRBV4-2 to TRBJ2-7; 7 bases match TRBD1. The junction had 15 bases not matched to a gene; V was cut back by 0 bases and J by 7 bases. The length of the CDR3 is 17 residues. In germline, CDR1 is LGHNA, CDR2 YNFKEQ. The CDR3 here is CASSQDHQGVRFNEQYF. The CDR3 nucleotides are TGTGCCAGCAGCCAAGATCATCAGGGGGTTCGTTTTAATGAGCAGTACTTC.

This clonotype was found a few times. Possible read error: a much larger clone is one base away. The J gene is TRBJ2-5, the V gene TRBV29-1, with TRBD2 matching 7 bases. V lost 6 bases to trimming and J lost 11 bases; unmatched junction nucleotides: 15. Looked up from germline, CDR1 is SQVTM and CDR2 is ANQGSEA. The CDR3 is made up of 13 amino acids. The chain's CDR3 is CSVREASYNEQYF. For the CDR3, the DNA is TGCAGCGTACGGGAGGCCTCCTACAATGAGCAGTACTTC. The full variable domain, rest sourced from reference TRBV29-1 and TRBJ2-5, is SAVISQKPSRDICQRGTSLTIQCQVDSQVTMMFWYRQQPGQSLTLIATANQGSEATYESGFVIDKFPISRPNLTFSTLTVSNMSPEDSSIYLCSVREASYNEQYFGPGTRLLVL.

This clonotype came up a few times. The CDR3 protein is CASSYSSQGATYEQYF. The DNA of the CDR3 is TGTGCCAGCAGTTACTCGTCCCAGGGGGCAACCTACGAGCAGTACTTC. This chain connects TRBV6-5 to TRBJ2-7; 8 bases fit TRBD1. Unmatched junction bases numbered 6, after V lost 0 bases and J lost 2 bases. The CDR3 has 16 residues. Germline V CDR1 and CDR2: MNHEY, SVGAGI.

The V call is TRBV29-1, the J call TRBJ2-7, with TRBD2 as a possible D gene (6 bases). Trimming took off 3 bases at V and 2 bases at J, with 14 bases between the two ends. This CDR3 comprises 14 residues. In germline, CDR1 is SQVTM, CDR2 ANQGSEA. The CDR3 loop reads CSVDQDGGAYEQYF. The DNA for the CDR3 is TGCAGCGTTGACCAGGACGGAGGGGCCTACGAGCAGTACTTC.

In its sample, this clonotype was seen many times. This chain links TRBV14 with TRBJ2-1; TRBD1 matches at 11 bases. The V gene's germline CDR1 is SGHDN and CDR2 FVKESK. J lost 3 bases, V lost 0 bases, and 4 bases had no gene match. The CDR3 spans 17 residues. CDR3 region: CASSQDLGTGGYNEQFF. The CDR3 DNA reads TGTGCCAGCAGCCAAGATTTGGGGACAGGGGGCTACAATGAGCAGTTCTTC.

This clonotype was counted ten times or more. The chain's CDR3 is CSVRRGSQETQYF. The CDR3 region has the DNA TGCAGCGTTCGGCGGGGGAGCCAAGAGACCCAGTACTTC. The rearrangement joins TRBV29-1 to TRBJ2-5; 7 nucleotides line up with TRBD2. This CDR3 contains 13 residues. Germline V gene sequence: CDR1 SQVTM, CDR2 ANQGSEA. The ends lost 5 bases at V and 1 base at J; junction bases unmatched: 4.

The CDR3 sequence is CATSRDRGRTLDEQFF. For the CDR3, the DNA is TGTGCCACCAGCAGAGATAGGGGGAGGACTCTCGATGAGCAGTTCTTC. The chain combines TRBV15 with TRBJ2-1; D tentatively fits TRBD1 or TRBD2 (6 bases each). The CDR3 is made up of 16 amino acids. V lost 0 bases and J lost 8, with 17 bases in between. CDR1 is LNHNV and CDR2 is YYDKDF in the germline V gene (reference sequence).

The sample holds a few counts of this clonotype. This could be a read error, since a much larger clone is one nucleotide away. The chain uses TRBV6-5 and TRBJ2-5; no definite D call. Germline-derived CDR1 and CDR2 are MNHEY and SVGAGI. The CDR3 loop spans 12 amino acids. Trimming shortened V by 6 bases and J by 11 bases, and 16 bases separated the two germline ends. In DNA form, the CDR3 reads TGTGCCAGCAGACAAGCAGCGAATGAGCAGTACTTC. It codes for CASRQAANEQYF.

The V call is TRBV29-1, the J call TRBJ2-7; 7 nucleotides match TRBD2. Germline V CDR1 and CDR2: SQVTM, ANQGSEA. CDR3 length: 11 residues. The trim removed 8 bases at V and 4 bases at J, leaving 5 bases unmatched. CDR3 sequence: CSTISGYEQYF. In DNA, the CDR3 is TGCAGCACGATTAGCGGGTACGAGCAGTACTTC.

The rearrangement uses TRBV6-5 and TRBJ2-1; tentative D call: TRBD2 (5 bases). The V and J ends lost 0 bases and 7 bases respectively, with 16 bases between them. The V gene's germline CDR1 is MNHEY and CDR2 SVGAGI. This CDR3 has 16 residues. The CDR3 here is CASSYSGAEPPNEQFF. The CDR3 coding sequence is TGTGCCAGCAGTTACTCAGGAGCGGAGCCCCCTAATGAGCAGTTCTTC.

As regards this clonotype: A much larger clone lies a single base off, so this may be a read error. This sequence joins TRBV6-1 and TRBJ2-1; a possible D gene is TRBD2 (6 bases). This CDR3 region has 12 residues. The germline CDR1 and CDR2 sequences are MNHNS and SASEGT. The germline V and J ends were trimmed by 10 bases and 12 bases, with 19 bases remaining between them. The CDR3 loop reads CANSLNLGGQFF. CDR3 coding DNA: TGTGCCAACAGCCTAAATCTGGGGGGGCAGTTCTTC.

This chain joins TRBV29-1 and TRBJ2-3, with TRBD2 matching 10 bases. The V gene end was trimmed by 5 bases and the J gene end by 0 bases; junction bases not matched to a gene: 26. This CDR3 is 22 amino acids long. CDR1 SQVTM and CDR2 ANQGSEA come from the germline V gene. CDR3 residues: CSVRRASGGTPPLACSTDTQYF. The CDR3 nucleotides read TGCAGCGTTCGCCGGGCTAGCGGGGGAACTCCCCCGCTTGCGTGCAGCACAGATACGCAGTATTTT.

This clonotype was seen repeatedly, ten times or more. The CDR3 region is CAISGADRFTDTQYF. CDR3 bases: TGTGCCATCAGTGGGGCGGATAGGTTCACAGATACGCAGTATTTT. The V call is TRBV10-3, the J call TRBJ2-3; D is ambiguous. Germline V CDR1 and CDR2: ENHRY, SYGVKD. The V and J ends lost 4 bases and 2 bases respectively, with 13 bases between them. This CDR3 comprises 15 residues.

The chain recombines TRBV20-1 with TRBJ2-5; D is possibly TRBD1 (6 bases). The closer fit of TRBJ2-1 to the DNA end suggests the J call may be wrong. CDR3 length: 14 amino acids. Germline lookup yields CDR1 DFQATT and CDR2 SNEGSKA (reference sequence). The CDR3 DNA reads TGCAGTGCTAGAATTGGGACATACCAAGAGACCCAGTTCTTC. This translates into CSARIGTYQETQFF.

In this sample, this clonotype turned up a few times. V and J are TRBV5-1 and TRBJ1-1; D not certain. This CDR3 contains 14 residues. The germline V and J ends were trimmed by 0 bases and 5 bases, with 11 bases remaining between them. The germline V gene has CDR1 SGHRS and CDR2 YFSETQ. This CDR3 reads CASSLGGMGTEAFF. CDR3 DNA: TGCGCCAGCAGCTTGGGGGGTATGGGAACTGAAGCTTTCTTT. Complete variable domain (other parts from reference TRBV5-1 and TRBJ1-1): KAGVTQTPRYLIKTRGQQVTLSCSPISGHRSVSWYQQTPGQGLQFLFEYFSETQRNKGNFPGRFSGRQFSNSRSEMNVSTLELGDSALYLCASSLGGMGTEAFFGQGTRLTVV.

This clonotype was seen at least ten times. This chain connects TRBV7-6 to TRBJ2-3, with 10 bases identical to TRBD2. V dropped 1 base and J dropped 4; count of bases not matched to a gene: 5. Germline CDR1 is SGHVS and CDR2 is FNYEAQ. The CDR3 is 16 amino acids. CDR3 amino acids: CASSLVAGGPADTQYF. The CDR3 bases are TGTGCCAGCAGCTTAGTAGCGGGGGGCCCGGCAGATACGCAGTATTTT.

The genes are TRBV25-1 and TRBJ2-7; possible D gene TRBD2, 6 bases. The DNA end lines up better with TRBJ2-5; the J call may be wrong. Germline CDR1 MGHDK, CDR2 SYGVNS. The CDR3 spans 15 residues. CDR3 region: CASSEFEDSGETQYF. CDR3 nucleotides: TGTGCCAGCAGTGAATTTGAAGACAGCGGGGAGACCCAGTACTTC.

In its sample, this clonotype was seen a few times. J is TRBJ1-1 and V is TRBV2; 8 nucleotides match TRBD1. Unmatched junction bases numbered 7, after V lost 3 bases and J lost 4 bases. CDR3 length equals 15 residues. Germline V CDR1 and CDR2: SNHLY, FYNNEI. The CDR3, as DNA: TGTGCCAGCAGTGACGACCAGGGGGCTAGCACTGAAGCTTTCTTT. This gives the protein CASSDDQGASTEAFF.

This clonotype was seen repeatedly, ten times or more. The chain has TRBV5-1 and TRBJ2-1; D is unclear. CDR3 size: 13 residues. Germline CDR1 is SGHRS and CDR2 is YFSETQ. The V gene lost 3 bases and the J gene lost 0 bases, with 4 bases spanning the gap. The CDR3 nucleotides read TGCGCCAGCAGCTATACCTCCTACAATGAGCAGTTCTTC. This translates into CASSYTSYNEQFF.

The rearrangement uses TRBV3-1 and TRBJ1-1, with unresolved D. The germline CDR1 and CDR2 sequences are LGHDT and YNNKEL (reference sequence). The V end was cut by 1 base, the J end by 6 bases, with 12 bases between. This CDR3 spans 14 amino acids. CDR3 sequence (DNA): TGTGCCAGCAGCCAAGCTAAGGGCGGGCCTGAAGCTTTCTTT. It is translated as CASSQAKGGPEAFF.

For this clonotype: This may be a read error: a much more frequent sequence differs by one nucleotide. The genes are TRBV20-1 and TRBJ2-5; 9 positions agree with TRBD2. Germline V lookup: CDR1 DFQATT, CDR2 SNEGSKA (reference sequence). The CDR3 runs 16 residues. The CDR3 spells CSARDWSGGTQGTQYF. CDR3 in DNA: TGCAGTGCTAGAGATTGGAGCGGGGGGACCCAAGGGACCCAGTACTTC.

This sequence joins TRBV4-3 and TRBJ2-1, with TRBD2 identical over 11 bases. Per the germline V gene, CDR1 is LGHNA and CDR2 is YSLEER. V dropped 3 bases and J dropped 2; count of bases not matched to a gene: 6. This CDR3 comprises 17 residues. CDR3 bases: TGCGCCAGCAGCCAGGACGGGACTAGCGGTCCCTACAATGAGCAGTTCTTC. Protein: CASSQDGTSGPYNEQFF.